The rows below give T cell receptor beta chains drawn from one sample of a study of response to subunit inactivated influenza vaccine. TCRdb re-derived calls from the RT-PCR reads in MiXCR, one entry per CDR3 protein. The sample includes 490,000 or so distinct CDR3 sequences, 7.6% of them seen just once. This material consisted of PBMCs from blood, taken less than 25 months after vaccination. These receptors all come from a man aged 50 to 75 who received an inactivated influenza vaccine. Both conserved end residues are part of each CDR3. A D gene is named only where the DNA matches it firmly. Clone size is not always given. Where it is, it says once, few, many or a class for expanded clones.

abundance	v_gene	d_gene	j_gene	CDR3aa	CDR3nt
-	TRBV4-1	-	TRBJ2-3	CASSPTAFSTDTQYF	TGCGCCAGCAGCCCCACGGCTTTTAGCACAGATACGCAGTATTTT
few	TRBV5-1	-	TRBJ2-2	CASSLRDGGTGELFF	TGCGCCAGCAGCTTACGGGACGGGGGCACCGGGGAGCTGTTTTTT
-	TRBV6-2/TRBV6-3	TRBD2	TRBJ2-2	CASTGQSGRAVNTGELFF	TGTGCCAGCACCGGCCAGAGCGGGAGGGCCGTAAACACCGGGGAGCTGTTTTTT
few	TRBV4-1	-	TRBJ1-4	CASSQRTGTEKLFF	TGCGCCAGCAGCCAAAGAACAGGGACAGAAAAACTGTTTTTT
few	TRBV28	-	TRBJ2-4	CASSRDLQGTKNIQYF	TGTGCCAGTAGCCGGGACCTCCAAGGTACCAAAAACATTCAGTACTTC
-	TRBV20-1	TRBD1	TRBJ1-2	CSARSQGAHGYTF	TGCAGTGCTAGAAGTCAGGGGGCGCATGGCTACACCTTC
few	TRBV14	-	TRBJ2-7	CASSQESGRALHEQYF	TGTGCCAGCAGCCAAGAGAGTGGACGGGCCCTTCATGAGCAGTACTTC
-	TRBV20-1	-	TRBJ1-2	CSAGPLGAGYGYTF	TGCAGTGCTGGGCCGCTGGGTGCAGGCTATGGCTACACCTTC
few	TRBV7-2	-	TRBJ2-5	CASSTWAGAQYF	TGTGCCAGCAGCACCTGGGCCGGGGCCCAGTACTTC
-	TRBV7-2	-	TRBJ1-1	CASSFLSGEAFF	TGTGCCAGCAGCTTCCTCAGCGGTGAAGCTTTCTTT
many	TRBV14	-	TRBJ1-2	CASRGGGNYGYTF	TGTGCCAGCCGCGGGGGAGGGAACTATGGCTACACCTTC
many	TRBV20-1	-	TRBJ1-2	CSATDDGYGYTF	TGCAGTGCTACCGATGATGGGTATGGCTACACCTTC
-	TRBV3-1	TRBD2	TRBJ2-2	CASSPTAGTRGTGELFF	TGTGCCAGCAGCCCGACCGCCGGGACTAGAGGCACCGGGGAGCTGTTTTTT
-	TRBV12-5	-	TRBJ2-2	CASGFQRDTEGLGSTGELFF	TGTGCTAGTGGTTTCCAGCGGGACACGGAGGGCCTGGGATCCACCGGGGAGCTGTTTTTT
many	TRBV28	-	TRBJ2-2	CASSLNHRAGELFF	TGTGCCAGCAGTTTGAATCACCGAGCCGGGGAGCTGTTTTTT
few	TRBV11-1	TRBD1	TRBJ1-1	CASSAGQGGDTEAFF	TGTGCCAGCAGCGCCGGACAGGGGGGCGACACTGAAGCTTTCTTT
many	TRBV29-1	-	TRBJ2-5	CSVAGQETQYF	TGCAGCGTGGCAGGGCAGGAGACCCAGTACTTC
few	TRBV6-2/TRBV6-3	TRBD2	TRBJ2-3	CASSYSMFAGGTLSTDTQYF	TGTGCCAGCAGTTACTCGATGTTTGCGGGGGGGACTCTAAGCACAGATACGCAGTATTTT
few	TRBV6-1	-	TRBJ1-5	CASRAGGGSNQPQHF	TGTGCCAGCAGGGCGGGGGGCGGGAGCAATCAGCCCCAGCATTTT
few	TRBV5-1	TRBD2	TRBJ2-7	CASSSSGGQSYEQYF	TGCGCCAGCAGCTCTAGCGGGGGGCAATCCTACGAGCAGTACTTC
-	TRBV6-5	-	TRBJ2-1	CASSYAGGGEQFF	TGTGCCAGCAGTTACGCCGGGGGAGGTGAGCAGTTCTTC
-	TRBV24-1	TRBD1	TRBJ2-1	CATSPGQGRNEQFF	TGTGCCACCAGTCCGGGACAGGGCCGGAATGAGCAGTTCTTC
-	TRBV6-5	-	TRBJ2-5	CASRQGRETQYF	TGTGCCAGCAGACAGGGAAGGGAGACCCAGTACTTC
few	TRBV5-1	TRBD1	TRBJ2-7	CASSLAPGQTNYEQYF	TGCGCCAGCAGCTTGGCCCCGGGACAGACGAACTACGAGCAGTACTTC
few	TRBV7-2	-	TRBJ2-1	CASSLWPGRENEQFF	TGTGCCAGCAGCTTATGGCCAGGCCGAGAAAATGAGCAGTTCTTC
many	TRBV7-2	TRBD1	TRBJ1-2	CASSRRAGTVSNYGYTF	TGTGCCAGCAGCCGCAGAGCGGGGACAGTTTCTAACTATGGCTACACCTTC
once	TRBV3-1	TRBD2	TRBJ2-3	CASSLQTSGGPRLDTQYF	TGTGCCAGCAGCCTGCAGACTAGCGGGGGTCCACGGCTAGATACGCAGTATTTT
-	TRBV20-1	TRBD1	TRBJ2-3	CSTRTGEATVGTQYF	TGCAGTACCAGGACAGGGGAAGCCACAGTAGGTACGCAGTATTTT
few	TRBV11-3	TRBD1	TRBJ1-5	CASSLLFGTGAQNQPQHF	TGTGCCAGCAGCTTATTATTTGGGACAGGGGCGCAGAATCAGCCCCAGCATTTT
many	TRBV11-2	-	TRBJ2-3	CASSPGTYRFGDTQYF	TGTGCCAGCAGCCCCGGGACTTACCGGTTTGGCGATACGCAGTATTTT
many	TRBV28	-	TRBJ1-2	CASSFPSTYGYTF	TGTGCCAGCAGTTTCCCGAGCACCTATGGCTACACCTTC
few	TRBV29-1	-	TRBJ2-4	CSVEDPGPYSNIQYF	TGCAGCGTTGAAGATCCGGGTCCCTATAGCAACATTCAGTACTTC
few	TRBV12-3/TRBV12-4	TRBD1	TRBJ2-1	CASRLSGTASYNEQFF	TGTGCCAGCAGACTTTCCGGGACAGCGAGCTACAATGAGCAGTTCTTC
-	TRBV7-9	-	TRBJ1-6	CASSLGSGSNPLHF	TGTGCCAGCAGCCTGGGAAGTGGTAGTAATCCCCTCCACTTT
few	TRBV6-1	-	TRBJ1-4	CASSEFNQGPNF	TGTGCCAGCAGTGAATTTAACCAGGGCCCAAATTTT
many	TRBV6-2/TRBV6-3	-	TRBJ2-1	CASSRDNEQFF	TGTGCCAGCAGCAGGGACAATGAGCAGTTCTTC
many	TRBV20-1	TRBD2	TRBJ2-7	CSAIRTSGLNEQYF	TGCAGTGCAATACGGACTAGCGGTCTGAACGAGCAGTACTTC
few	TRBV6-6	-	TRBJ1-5	CASSYNPQPQHF	TGTGCCAGCAGTTATAATCCTCAGCCCCAGCATTTT
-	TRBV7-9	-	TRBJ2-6	CASSSPVRATGANVLTF	TGTGCCAGCAGCTCCCCCGTAAGGGCTACTGGGGCCAACGTCCTGACTTTC
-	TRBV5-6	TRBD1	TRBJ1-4	CASSRGQGATNEKLFF	TGTGCCAGCAGCCGGGGACAGGGCGCAACTAATGAAAAACTGTTTTTT
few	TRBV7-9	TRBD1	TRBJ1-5	CASSSGQGFRQPQHF	TGTGCCAGCAGCTCGGGACAGGGGTTCAGGCAGCCCCAGCATTTT
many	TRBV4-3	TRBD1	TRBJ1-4	CASSQDQGVFRIGYEKLFF	TGCGCCAGCAGCCAAGATCAGGGGGTTTTTAGGATAGGCTATGAAAAACTGTTTTTT
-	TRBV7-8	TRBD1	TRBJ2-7	CASSPGTGGVGTSRNEQYF	TGTGCCAGCAGCCCAGGGACAGGGGGTGTCGGGACTAGTCGGAACGAGCAGTACTTC
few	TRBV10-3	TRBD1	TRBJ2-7	CAISGQGISEQYF	TGTGCCATCAGTGGACAGGGTATCTCCGAGCAGTACTTC